The TCR delta chain under discussion was sequenced for a study of gamma-delta T cells after stem cell transplantation. TCRdb re-analyzed the RT-PCR reads via CATT. The table includes 15,000 to 18,000 delta-chain clones, about 8.6% detected once. Ten or more counts support this clone. This likely stems from a read error, as it lies one base from a far larger clone. The sample has other DNA sequences that encode this CDR3 too. The CDR3 sequence is 17 residues long. Between the trimmed V and J ends, which lost 5 bases and 3 bases, there was a span of 22 bases. In germline, CDR1 is TSWWSYY, CDR2 QGS. Sequenced material: gamma-delta T cells. This clonotype was sampled from a human donor. It is not recorded whose cells these are; they may come from a transplant donor. J is TRDJ1 and V is TRDV1; no clear D gene. For the CDR3, the DNA is TGTGCTCTTGGGAAACGAATCACATTCCGGGCTTCCGATAAACTCATCTTT. Encoded protein: CALGKRITFRASDKLIF.